The 19 T cell receptor beta chains below were found in one sample sequenced in a study of blood T cells in healthy people across ages. It was with a sample-barcoded 5' primer and a J-beta primer mix that a second PCR of roughly 7 to 12 cycles was run. One entry per CDR3 protein, called by TCRdb with MiXCR from the 5' RACE reads. The repertoire includes 800,000 to 1,000,000 distinct CDR3 sequences, roughly 52% of them detected once, and around 15% sits in the top ten. The sample taken for sequencing was blood. The receptor source for this set is a man aged 25 to 40 in good health.

This rearrangement joins TRBV7-2 to TRBJ2-7; D gene uncertain. Germline V gene sequence: CDR1 SGHTA, CDR2 FQGNSA. The CDR3 loop spans 14 amino acids. The ends were cut back, 3 bases at V and 5 bases at J, with 14 bases in the middle. The CDR3 reads CASSLGLLAHEQYF. In DNA form, the CDR3 reads TGTGCCAGCAGCTTGGGCCTACTCGCCCACGAGCAGTACTTC.

There are a few counts of this clonotype. CDR3 protein: CASGNNSPLHF. The DNA for the CDR3 is TGTGCCAGCGGGAATAATTCACCCCTCCACTTT. The J gene is TRBJ1-6, the V gene TRBV11-2, with no clear D. Trimming stripped 8 bases from V and 5 bases from J, with 4 bases between. This CDR3 has 11 amino acids. CDR1 and CDR2 (germline): SGHAT, FQNNGV.

The rearrangement uses TRBV29-1 and TRBJ1-1; D is uncertain. This CDR3 region has 12 residues. CDR1 and CDR2 from the germline V gene are SQVTM and ANQGSEA. V lost 6 bases and J lost 1, with 9 bases in between. The CDR3 here is CSVSVGNTEAFF. The CDR3 DNA reads as TGCAGCGTGAGTGTGGGGAACACTGAAGCTTTCTTT.

This clonotype turned up a few times. The J gene is TRBJ1-2, the V gene TRBV7-9, with D unresolved. CDR1 and CDR2 (germline): SEHNR, FQNEAQ (reference sequence). The length of the CDR3 is 16 residues. V was trimmed by 3 bases and J by 4 bases, leaving 18 bases between them. The DNA for the CDR3 is TGTGCCAGCAGCTTCTATCGGGCCCCTTACTCCTATGGCTACACCTTC. Amino acid sequence: CASSFYRAPYSYGYTF.

The CDR3 nucleotides read TGTGCCACCAGTGACTCCTCTAACTATGGCTACACCTTC. This gives the protein CATSDSSNYGYTF. This chain uses TRBV24-1 with TRBJ1-2; D gene uncertain. The V end was cut by 4 bases, the J end by 0 bases, with 5 bases between. Per the germline V gene, CDR1 is KGHDR and CDR2 is SFDVKD. The CDR3 covers 13 residues.

V gene TRBV20-1 combines with J gene TRBJ2-5; 8 nucleotides agree with TRBD1. V dropped 5 bases and J dropped 2; count of bases not matched to a gene: 4. This CDR3 is 13 amino acids long. Germline loops: CDR1 DFQATT, CDR2 SNEGSKA (reference sequence). The CDR3 bases are TGCAGTGCTTGGACAGGGTTTCAAGAGACCCAGTACTTC. Its translation is CSAWTGFQETQYF.

CDR3 amino acids: CASSLTGKRDTQYF. CDR3 DNA sequence: TGTGCCAGCAGTTTAACGGGGAAAAGGGATACGCAGTATTTT. The gene calls are TRBV28 and TRBJ2-3; the D gene is possibly TRBD2 (5 bases). The CDR3 totals 14 residues. Trimming shortened V by 2 bases and J by 6 bases, and 12 bases separated the two germline ends. Germline V gene sequence: CDR1 MDHEN, CDR2 SYDVKM.

V gene TRBV13 combines with J gene TRBJ2-2; 10 nucleotides agree with TRBD1. V gave up 4 bases and J gave up 5 bases; unmatched junction bases: 4. CDR3 size: 15 residues. Germline V gene lookup returns CDR1 PRHDT and CDR2 FYEKMQ (reference sequence). The CDR3 loop is CASSSGTGETGELFF. The CDR3 DNA is TGTGCCAGCAGCTCCGGGACAGGGGAGACCGGGGAGCTGTTTTTT.

This rearrangement joins TRBV4-1 to TRBJ2-7; no reliable D call. Trimming shortened V by 0 bases and J by 3 bases, and 12 bases separated the two germline ends. The CDR3 extends over 15 amino acids. Germline CDR1 is MGHRA and CDR2 is YSYEKL. The CDR3 DNA is TGCGCCAGCAGCCAAGATCGTACGGACGACTACGAGCAGTACTTC. Protein product: CASSQDRTDDYEQYF.

DNA for the CDR3: TGCGCCAGCAGACCCGTTGCTCTCGGTCGTGATACCGGGGAGCTGTTTTTT. Its protein is CASRPVALGRDTGELFF. The genes are TRBV5-1 and TRBJ2-2; D is ambiguous. The V and J ends lost 5 bases and 5 bases respectively, with 22 bases between them. The CDR3 length is 17 residues. Germline assignment: CDR1 SGHRS and CDR2 YFSETQ.

J is TRBJ2-2 and V is TRBV9; 8 bases fit TRBD1. This CDR3 contains 16 residues. Looked up from germline, CDR1 is SGDLS and CDR2 is YYNGEE. Trimming removed 2 bases from V and 7 bases from J; junction bases left unmatched: 10. CDR3 sequence reads: CASSVYRQGASGELFF. CDR3 bases: TGTGCCAGCAGCGTTTACCGGCAGGGGGCCAGCGGGGAGCTGTTTTTT.

The V and J genes are TRBV7-2 and TRBJ2-1; 10 bases align to TRBD1. The DNA end is more similar to TRBJ2-7, so the J call may be wrong. Germline CDR1 reads SGHTA; CDR2 reads FQGNSA. CDR3 length: 15 amino acids. The CDR3 nucleotides are TGTGCCAGCAGCTTGGACAGGGGGAGTGCCTACGAGCAGTACTTC. It yields the protein CASSLDRGSAYEQYF.

The rearrangement joins TRBV9 to TRBJ1-2; 7 bases line up with TRBD1. This CDR3 region has 15 residues. Germline V gene sequence: CDR1 SGDLS, CDR2 YYNGEE. V lost 3 bases to trimming and J lost 4 bases; unmatched junction nucleotides: 9. CDR3 loop: CASSAQTGPVYGYTF. In nucleotides, the CDR3 is TGTGCCAGCAGCGCCCAGACAGGGCCGGTCTATGGCTACACCTTC.

The rearrangement uses TRBV6-2 or TRBV6-3 and TRBJ2-7, with D uncertain. The CDR3 extends over 12 amino acids. In germline, CDR1 is MNHEY, CDR2 SVGEGT. Trimming stripped 4 bases from V and 4 bases from J, with 8 bases between. The CDR3 DNA sequence: TGTGCCAGCAGTTCGGTCGAGTACGAGCAGTACTTC. It specifies CASSSVEYEQYF.

The genes are TRBV7-9 and TRBJ2-7, with a possible D match to TRBD2 (5 bases). The V gene's germline CDR1 is SEHNR and CDR2 FQNEAQ (reference sequence). The CDR3 has 14 amino acids. V was shortened by 6 bases and J by 2 bases, with 14 bases between the two germline ends. The CDR3 DNA reads TGTGCCAGCAGTAGAGGGCCTGCAGCCTACGAGCAGTACTTC. Its translation is CASSRGPAAYEQYF.

V is TRBV6-2 or TRBV6-3 and J is TRBJ2-1; D call uncertain. V lost 7 bases to trimming and J lost 10 bases, with 23 bases between them. CDR3 length: 15 amino acids. The germline V gene encodes CDR1 MNHEY and CDR2 SVGEGT. The CDR3 is CASKWGGRAMGEQFF. The CDR3 nucleotides are TGTGCCAGCAAATGGGGTGGTAGGGCCATGGGGGAGCAGTTCTTC.

The chain combines TRBV7-2 with TRBJ2-7; D may be TRBD2 (5 bases). Germline CDR1 and CDR2: SGHTA and FQGNSA. The CDR3 contains 16 residues. V was trimmed by 4 bases and J by 0 bases, leaving 16 bases between them. CDR3 DNA: TGTGCCAGCAGCTCCTATGGGCGCGGAGGCTCCTACGAGCAGTACTTC. This encodes CASSSYGRGGSYEQYF.

The count of this clonotype is one. The CDR3 loop reads CASSQGARGDEQFF. The CDR3 region has the DNA TGCGCCAGCAGCCAAGGGGCGCGGGGGGATGAGCAGTTCTTC. The chain recombines TRBV4-3 with TRBJ2-1, with 8 bases matching TRBD2. V dropped 1 base and J dropped 8; count of bases not matched to a gene: 4. Germline V gene lookup returns CDR1 LGHNA and CDR2 YSLEER. This CDR3 region has 14 residues.

This rearrangement joins TRBV13 to TRBJ1-2; D is undetermined. The germline V gene has CDR1 PRHDT and CDR2 FYEKMQ (reference sequence). This CDR3 is 15 amino acids long. Trimming pared 0 bases from V and 7 bases from J, leaving 15 bases between. The CDR3 DNA sequence: TGTGCCAGCAGCTTAGGGGGAGACCTCTTGCCTGGCTACACCTTC. It translates to CASSLGGDLLPGYTF.